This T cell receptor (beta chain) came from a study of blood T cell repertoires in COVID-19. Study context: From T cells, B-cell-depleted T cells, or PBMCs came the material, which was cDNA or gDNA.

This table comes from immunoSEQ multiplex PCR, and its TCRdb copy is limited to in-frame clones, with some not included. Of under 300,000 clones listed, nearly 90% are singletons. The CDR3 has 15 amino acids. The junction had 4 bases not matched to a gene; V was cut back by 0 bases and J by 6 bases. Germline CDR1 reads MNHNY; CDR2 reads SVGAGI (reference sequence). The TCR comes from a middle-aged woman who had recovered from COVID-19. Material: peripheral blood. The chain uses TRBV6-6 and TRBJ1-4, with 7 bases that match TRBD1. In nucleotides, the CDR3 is TGTGCCAGCAGTTACTCGTGGCAGGGGGATGAAAAACTGTTTTTT. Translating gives CASSYSWQGDEKLFF.